This passage covers 17 T cell receptor beta chains from one sample sequenced in a study of blood T cell repertoires in COVID-19. Here immunoSEQ multiplex PCR was the method, and the copy in TCRdb shows in-frame clones only, minus some. The sample records 25,000 to 35,000 clones, 65% to 90% being singletons. The sample consisted of peripheral blood. The receptors shown here come from a human donor in a cohort sampled during active COVID-19.

This chain links TRBV28 with TRBJ1-2, with unresolved D. Germline V gene data show CDR1 as MDHEN and CDR2 as SYDVKM. V was pared by 2 bases and J by 8 bases, with 21 bases between. The CDR3 is 16 amino acids. The CDR3 region has the DNA TGTGCCAGCAGTTTAGGGTCAGAGGGAGGAACGTGGGGCTACACCTTC. Protein: CASSLGSEGGTWGYTF.

The chain combines TRBV4-3 with TRBJ1-4; D gene unclear. Germline values: CDR1 LGHNA, CDR2 YSLEER. Trimming shortened V by 1 base and J by 8 bases, and 11 bases separated the two germline ends. CDR3 length: 14 residues. This chain's CDR3 is CASSQGAVGEKLFF. In DNA, the CDR3 is TGCGCCAGCAGCCAAGGGGCCGTAGGAGAAAAACTGTTTTTT.

The CDR3 region has the DNA TGTGCCAGCAGCTTTGGGGGGGCGACTAGCGGGACCGCCTACGAGCAGTACTTC. Its protein is CASSFGGATSGTAYEQYF. This chain connects TRBV11-2 to TRBJ2-7; 11 nucleotides agree with TRBD2. The CDR3 has 18 amino acids. Looked up from germline, CDR1 is SGHAT and CDR2 is FQNNGV. The V and J ends lost 3 bases and 2 bases, in that order; junction bases with no gene match: 12.

This chain joins TRBV27 and TRBJ2-7; a weak D match, TRBD1 (5 bases). Deletions cut 0 bases from V and 2 bases from J, with 11 bases between. The CDR3 is made up of 15 amino acids. Germline assignment: CDR1 MNHEY and CDR2 SMNVEV (reference sequence). CDR3 loop: CASSLSPRQTYEQYF. The CDR3 DNA reads TGTGCCAGCAGTTTATCCCCCAGACAGACCTACGAGCAGTACTTC.

The chain carries TRBV5-4 and TRBJ2-5; 8 bases map to TRBD1. Germline loops: CDR1 SGHNT, CDR2 YYREEE (reference sequence). The CDR3 loop spans 14 amino acids. V shed 6 bases and J 3 bases; nucleotides not matched to a gene: 7. CDR3 sequence reads: CASMAWTGKETQYF. The CDR3 DNA reads as TGTGCCAGCATGGCGTGGACAGGGAAAGAGACCCAGTACTTC.

The rearrangement joins TRBV10-2 to TRBJ2-4, with 7 positions matching TRBD2. V was clipped by 7 bases and J by 8 bases; unmatched bases: 14. Germline V gives CDR1 WSHSY, CDR2 SAAADI. The CDR3 loop spans 15 amino acids. The CDR3 here is CASISGPGRVDIQYF. The CDR3 coding sequence is TGCGCCAGCATTTCGGGCCCGGGGAGGGTTGACATTCAGTACTTC.

The J gene is TRBJ2-2, the V gene TRBV7-9; D possibly corresponds to TRBD2 (7 bases). CDR1 and CDR2 from the germline V gene are SEHNR and FQNEAQ (reference sequence). This CDR3 region has 17 residues. V lost 0 bases and J 5 bases, leaving 16 bases between the germline ends. CDR3 region: CASSLAEAGALTGELFF. In nucleotides, the CDR3 is TGTGCCAGCAGCTTAGCGGAGGCGGGGGCCCTTACCGGGGAGCTGTTTTTT.

The rearrangement joins TRBV13 to TRBJ1-1, with 8 bases aligning to TRBD1. The CDR3 totals 14 residues. Germline V gene sequence: CDR1 PRHDT, CDR2 FYEKMQ (reference sequence). V was clipped by 5 bases and J by 2 bases; unmatched bases: 4. In DNA form, the CDR3 reads TGTGCCAGCAGCCGTGACAGGGGAAACACTGAAGCTTTCTTT. This sequence encodes CASSRDRGNTEAFF.

The V gene is TRBV7-2, the J gene TRBJ2-7; 11 bases match TRBD2. The germline V gene has CDR1 SGHTA and CDR2 FQGNSA. The CDR3 runs to 15 residues. V lost 5 bases, J lost 2 bases, and 5 bases stayed unmatched. CDR3 coding DNA: TGTGCCAGCAGCCCTGGGACTAGCGGAGCCTACGAGCAGTACTTC. Its protein product is CASSPGTSGAYEQYF.

The rearrangement uses TRBV10-1 and TRBJ2-5; 13 bases match TRBD2. The V and J ends lost 6 bases and 1 base, in that order; junction bases with no gene match: 2. Germline V lookup: CDR1 WNHNN, CDR2 SYGVQD (reference sequence). The CDR3 covers 15 residues. CDR3 sequence reads: CASSRTSGSQETQYF. In nucleotides, the CDR3 is TGCGCCAGCAGCAGGACTAGCGGGAGCCAAGAGACCCAGTACTTC.

The chain combines TRBV24-1 with TRBJ2-3, with 9 bases identical to TRBD1. CDR3 length: 17 amino acids. Germline V gene sequence: CDR1 KGHDR, CDR2 SFDVKD. Unmatched junction bases numbered 6, after V lost 0 bases and J lost 3 bases. The CDR3 bases are TGTGCCACCAGTGATTTGCTAACAGGGGGCAAGACAGATACGCAGTATTTT. Encoded protein: CATSDLLTGGKTDTQYF.

CDR3 sequence reads: CASSLGLDTDTQYF. In nucleotides, the CDR3 is TGTGCCAGCAGCCTGGGACTAGACACAGATACGCAGTATTTT. The rearrangement joins TRBV7-8 to TRBJ2-3; 8 positions agree with TRBD2. The V and J ends lost 5 bases and 2 bases, in that order; junction bases with no gene match: 3. This CDR3 comprises 14 residues. Germline V gene sequence: CDR1 SGHVS, CDR2 FQNEAQ.

The chain has TRBV24-1 and TRBJ1-2, with no clear D. The V gene lost 0 bases and the J gene lost 8 bases, with 6 bases spanning the gap. This CDR3 has 12 amino acids. Germline CDR1 KGHDR, CDR2 SFDVKD. This CDR3 reads CATSDLGGGYTF. The DNA of the CDR3 is TGTGCCACCAGTGATTTGGGTGGCGGCTACACCTTC.

This chain links TRBV5-6 with TRBJ2-1; D perhaps matches TRBD2 (5 bases). Germline V gene sequence: CDR1 SGHDT, CDR2 YYEEEE. V was shortened by 1 base and J by 5 bases, with 10 bases between the two germline ends. The CDR3 loop spans 14 amino acids. The CDR3 loop reads CASSLLGSHNEQFF. The CDR3, as DNA: TGTGCCAGCAGCTTGTTAGGGAGCCACAATGAGCAGTTCTTC.

V and J are TRBV4-2 and TRBJ1-1, with D hard to call. CDR1 LGHNA and CDR2 YNFKEQ come from the germline V gene. V was clipped by 4 bases and J by 0 bases, with 12 bases between them. CDR3 length: 15 amino acids. CDR3 in amino acids: CASSREVRLNTEAFF. CDR3 in DNA: TGTGCCAGCAGCCGAGAAGTGCGGCTGAACACTGAAGCTTTCTTT.

The CDR3 coding sequence is TGTGCCAGCAGTCGGACTCGGTGGGAGACCCAGTACTTC. Translating gives CASSRTRWETQYF. The chain uses TRBV6-2 or TRBV6-3 and TRBJ2-5, with TRBD2 as a possible D gene (5 bases). Germline CDR1 and CDR2: MNHEY and SVGEGT. V was cut by 5 bases and J by 5 bases, with 12 bases left in between. The CDR3 sequence is 13 residues long.

In its sample, this clone was seen a few times. J is TRBJ1-6 and V is TRBV18; TRBD1 aligns across 9 bases. The germline CDR1 and CDR2 sequences are KGHSH and LQKENI. CDR3 length equals 17 residues. The V gene end was trimmed by 4 bases and the J gene end by 7 bases; junction bases not matched to a gene: 11. CDR3 sequence: CASSRQGVPGENSPLHF. CDR3 sequence (DNA): TGTGCCAGCTCACGACAGGGGGTGCCCGGGGAAAATTCACCCCTCCACTTT.